Listed below are T cell receptor beta chains from one sample, sequenced in a study of T cells after yellow fever vaccination. TCRdb re-called the 5' RACE reads through MiXCR, storing one row per CDR3 protein. This repertoire shows just over 250,000 distinct CDR3 sequences, about 5.2% found once; its top ten account for roughly 3.3%. Here the sequenced sample was CD4+ T cells sorted from PBMCs, taken on the day of the yellow fever booster vaccination. Every receptor here comes from a young man who received the YFV17D yellow fever vaccine. CDR3s include the opening cysteine and the closing phenylalanine or tryptophan. The D gene is left open where the match is weak. Some rows have no size entry. The others give once, few or many, or a class for an expanded clone.

size	V	J	D	DNA	CDR3
many	TRBV7-2	TRBJ1-1	TRBD1	TGTGCCAGCAGCTTAGAAGGGACAGGGTCTGAAGCTTTCTTT	CASSLEGTGSEAFF
.	TRBV7-9	TRBJ1-3	TRBD1	TGTGCCAGCAGCACTCGCAGGGGGTCTGGAAACACCATATATTTT	CASSTRRGSGNTIYF
many	TRBV20-1	TRBJ2-3	.	TGCAGTCTGTCGGAGGGGACTAGCACAGATACGCAGTATTTT	CSLSEGTSTDTQYF
many	TRBV12-3/TRBV12-4	TRBJ2-7	TRBD2	TGTGCCAGCAGACAGGCGGGGGGGCGTGAGCAGTACTTC	CASRQAGGREQYF
few	TRBV5-5	TRBJ2-2	TRBD2	TGTGCCAGCAGCCCTGGACTAGGGTCGCCCGGGGAGCTGTTTTTT	CASSPGLGSPGELFF
many	TRBV20-1	TRBJ2-1	.	TGCAGTGCTATTATCGGCGAGCAGTTCTTC	CSAIIGEQFF
.	TRBV5-1	TRBJ1-1	TRBD1	TGCGCCAGCAGCTTTTCAGGGGGCCTCACTGAAGCTTTCTTT	CASSFSGGLTEAFF
few	TRBV11-3	TRBJ2-2	.	TGTGCCAGCAGCTTAGGGGGATGGAGCGGGGAGCTGTTTTTT	CASSLGGWSGELFF
.	TRBV20-1	TRBJ2-2	TRBD1	TGCAGTGCTCCGGGACAGGGTAGCACCGGGGAGCTGTTTTTT	CSAPGQGSTGELFF
few	TRBV5-1	TRBJ2-3	.	TGCGCCAGCAGCTTGGCCCAGCGCACAGATACGCAGTATTTT	CASSLAQRTDTQYF
few	TRBV4-1	TRBJ2-5	.	TGCGCCAGCAGCCATCGAACGGGCGGACAAAAAGAGACCCAGTACTTC	CASSHRTGGQKETQYF
.	TRBV6-5	TRBJ2-5	.	TGTGCCAGCAGTTACGCCGGCCGGGGCCAAGAGACCCAGTACTTC	CASSYAGRGQETQYF
few	TRBV5-1	TRBJ1-4	.	TGCGCCAGCAAGGATTCAGATTTCAATGAAAAACTGTTTTTT	CASKDSDFNEKLFF
many	TRBV11-2	TRBJ2-2	.	TGTGCCAGCAGCTCACTCCGGGGCCCAGGCACCGGGGAGCTGTTTTTT	CASSSLRGPGTGELFF
many	TRBV5-4	TRBJ2-3	.	TGTGCCAGCAGCTGGAGGATGAGCGCAGATACGCAGTATTTT	CASSWRMSADTQYF
few	TRBV4-2	TRBJ1-5	.	TGTGCCAGCAGCCAAGAGCCTAAGGGGTTCGAAGGTCAGCCCCAGCATTTT	CASSQEPKGFEGQPQHF
few	TRBV5-1	TRBJ1-4	.	TGCGCCAGCAGCAAAAACCAGTTTACTAATGAAAAACTGTTTTTT	CASSKNQFTNEKLFF
few	TRBV4-3	TRBJ2-3	TRBD2	TGCGCCAGCAGCCAAGATACTACGCGGGGGGCAGATACGCAGTATTTT	CASSQDTTRGADTQYF
.	TRBV9	TRBJ2-1	TRBD1	TGTGCCAGCAGCACACGGACAGGTAACAATGAGCAGTTCTTC	CASSTRTGNNEQFF
few	TRBV7-9	TRBJ2-1	TRBD2	TGTGCCAGCAGCACCTATCTCCGGGACTACCTCCCTGAGCAGTTCTTC	CASSTYLRDYLPEQFF
many	TRBV10-3	TRBJ2-2	.	TGTGCCATCAGTGGCTTGGGCGCCGGGGAGCTGTTTTTT	CAISGLGAGELFF
.	TRBV11-2	TRBJ1-1	.	TGTGCCAGCATTCCCTATGTGGGGGAGACCACTGAAGCTTTCTTT	CASIPYVGETTEAFF
few	TRBV5-5	TRBJ2-1	.	TGTGCCAGCAGCTTGAGAGAATCCCTCTACTACAATGAGCAGTTCTTC	CASSLRESLYYNEQFF
few	TRBV20-1	TRBJ2-5	.	TGCAGTGCTGTTGTTGGGGAAGAGACCCAGTACTTC	CSAVVGEETQYF
many	TRBV12-3/TRBV12-4	TRBJ2-3	.	TGTGCCAGCAGTTTAGGGCTCCGCACAGATACGCAGTATTTT	CASSLGLRTDTQYF
many	TRBV27	TRBJ2-2	.	TGTGCCAGCAGTTTGGAGGAGAGAACCGGGGAGCTGTTTTTT	CASSLEERTGELFF
.	TRBV18	TRBJ2-7	.	TGTGCCAGCTCACCACTTTGGTCTCGCGAGCAGTACTTC	CASSPLWSREQYF
.	TRBV19	TRBJ2-1	.	TGTGCCACCCGCGGTCGTGCGTGGGATGAGCAGTTCTTC	CATRGRAWDEQFF
few	TRBV19	TRBJ1-5	.	TGTGCCAGTAGTTGGTCCCTTTATAGCAATCAGCCCCAGCATTTT	CASSWSLYSNQPQHF
.	TRBV24-1	TRBJ1-5	.	TGTGCCACCAGTGATTCTAGTCAGCAGCCCCAGCATTTT	CATSDSSQQPQHF
.	TRBV6-2/TRBV6-3	TRBJ1-4	TRBD1	TGTGCCAGCAGCTTCCGGACAGGGTTTGAAAAACTGTTTTTT	CASSFRTGFEKLFF
few	TRBV5-5	TRBJ2-1	TRBD2	TGTGCCAGCAGCCGAGCGGCTAGCGGGGGAGAGCAGTTCTTC	CASSRAASGGEQFF
few	TRBV5-1	TRBJ1-2	.	TGCGCCAGCAGCTTGTTTGAGCGGGGGCGCGGTTATGGCTACACCTTC	CASSLFERGRGYGYTF
few	TRBV6-2/TRBV6-3	TRBJ2-5	TRBD2	TGTGCCAGCAGCAGACTAGCGATGGGGTCGTACCAAGAGACCCAGTACTTC	CASSRLAMGSYQETQYF
.	TRBV12-3/TRBV12-4	TRBJ2-3	.	TGTGCCAGCAGACGTTCAGGACCCAGCACAGATACGCAGTATTTT	CASRRSGPSTDTQYF
many	TRBV29-1	TRBJ2-3	TRBD1	TGCAGCGTTCCGGCAGGGGGAACAGATACGCAGTATTTT	CSVPAGGTDTQYF
many	TRBV25-1	TRBJ2-3	.	TGTGCCAGCGGTTCAGGTTCCTCCCGGCGCACAGATACGCAGTATTTT	CASGSGSSRRTDTQYF
many	TRBV5-1	TRBJ2-3	.	TGCGCCAGCAGCTTCCGCGGACAGCTCACAGATACGCAGTATTTT	CASSFRGQLTDTQYF
many	TRBV20-1	TRBJ2-4	.	TGCAGTGCTGCCCGGGAGCCCAAAAACATTCAGTACTTC	CSAAREPKNIQYF
few	TRBV7-9	TRBJ1-2	.	TGTGCCAGCAGCTTATCGAACGAAGCTGCCTACACCTTC	CASSLSNEAAYTF
.	TRBV7-2	TRBJ2-1	.	TGTGCCAGCAGCTTAGCGGGGGCCTACAATGAGCAGTTCTTC	CASSLAGAYNEQFF
.	TRBV5-1	TRBJ2-3	TRBD2	TGCGCCAGCAGCTTGGGTTATACTAGCGGGGGCTCAGATACGCAGTATTTT	CASSLGYTSGGSDTQYF
many	TRBV28	TRBJ2-3	.	TGTGCTACCGAGGGGTACGGGCACACAGATACGCAGTATTTT	CATEGYGHTDTQYF
many	TRBV5-1	TRBJ1-6	.	TGCGCCAGCAGCGAAAGCGGTGGGACCCTCCACTTT	CASSESGGTLHF
.	TRBV11-3	TRBJ2-1	TRBD2	TGTGCCAGCAGCTTAGATCAGGGCGGGAGTAGCTCCTACAATGAGCAGTTCTTC	CASSLDQGGSSSYNEQFF
few	TRBV20-1	TRBJ2-2	.	TGCAGTGCTAGAGATTTTCAGACAGGCGACACCGGGGAGCTGTTTTTT	CSARDFQTGDTGELFF
many	TRBV7-2	TRBJ2-3	.	TGTGCCAGCAGCTTAAGTAGCCAGGGAGATACGCAGTATTTT	CASSLSSQGDTQYF
few	TRBV20-1	TRBJ1-4	.	TGCAGTGCTAGGAGGGCAGGGACTGCCGAAAAACTGTTTTTT	CSARRAGTAEKLFF
.	TRBV10-1	TRBJ2-2	.	TGCGCCAGCAGTGAGTCGAGGGGGGGGCCGTCCGGGGAGCTGTTTTTT	CASSESRGGPSGELFF
few	TRBV6-6	TRBJ2-3	TRBD2	TGTGCCAGCAGTTACAGAGCGGGGGGGCTTCGAGGCACAGATACGCAGTATTTT	CASSYRAGGLRGTDTQYF